This T cell receptor beta chain was identified in a study of blood T cell repertoires in COVID-19. Across the whole study: Sites across the United States, Italy and Spain contributed samples from acute and convalescent COVID-19. Sample material is recorded as cDNA or gDNA derived from T cells, B-cell-depleted T cells, or PBMCs.

Study processing details: Quantification of nucleated cells was approximated via reference gene primer amplification. Only in-frame clones appear in the TCRdb table, and some are missing; sequencing was by immunoSEQ multiplex PCR. The V and J calls and clone size are taken from that table; D and trimming were inferred from the DNA. The sample includes more than 250,000 clones, 85% to 90% of them seen just once. Germline V gives CDR1 LNHDA, CDR2 SQIVND (reference sequence). CDR3 size: 14 residues. V shed 3 bases and J shed 12 bases, with 18 bases lying between them. The source material was peripheral blood. The rearrangement joins TRBV19 to TRBJ2-1; D unresolved. The clonotype comes from a woman aged 45-59 years with COVID-19, enrolled during active disease. This CDR3 is CASSIDPAGPAQFF. Here the CDR3 DNA reads TGTGCCAGTAGTATTGACCCCGCAGGTCCAGCGCAGTTCTTC.